These 14 T cell receptor beta chains share one sample of origin, sequenced in a study of shared clonotypes between healthy human individuals. Using immunoSEQ multiplex PCR, the repertoire was profiled, and TCRdb retains in-frame clones only, with some absent. The table includes about 600,000 clones, roughly 79% detected once. The sequenced sample consisted of PBMCs. Source of these receptors: a middle-aged woman in good health. Some clones in this sample may be carry-over from other donors' samples.

This chain links TRBV10-3 with TRBJ2-2; the D gene could be TRBD1 or TRBD2 (5 bases each). CDR1 is ENHRY, CDR2 SYGVKD, per germline. The CDR3 totals 16 residues. Deletions cut 3 bases from V and 2 bases from J, with 13 bases between. The CDR3 DNA sequence: TGTGCCATCAGTGATAGGGACGGCTCTAACACCGGGGAGCTGTTTTTT. It yields the protein CAISDRDGSNTGELFF.

This clone turned up a few times. V and J are TRBV25-1 and TRBJ2-7; D may be TRBD1 or TRBD2 (6 bases each). Germline V gene lookup returns CDR1 MGHDK and CDR2 SYGVNS. V dropped 6 bases and J dropped 5 bases, with 11 bases sitting between them. The CDR3 runs 12 residues. The CDR3 protein is CASSGGGDEQYF. DNA for the CDR3: TGTGCCAGCAGCGGGGGCGGCGACGAGCAGTACTTC.

The chain links TRBV11-2 to TRBJ2-1; D unresolved. In germline, CDR1 is SGHAT, CDR2 FQNNGV. The CDR3 has 16 residues. Trimming cost V 5 bases and J 4 bases, with 18 bases left between them. The chain's CDR3 is CASSRVRASGYNEQFF. CDR3 nucleotide sequence: TGTGCCAGCAGCAGAGTCCGGGCATCAGGATACAATGAGCAGTTCTTC.

V usage is TRBV29-1 and J usage is TRBJ2-6; D is undetermined. This CDR3 has 15 residues. The V gene's germline CDR1 is SQVTM and CDR2 ANQGSEA. V lost 1 base and J 1 base, leaving 8 bases between the germline ends. In nucleotides, the CDR3 is TGCAGCGTTGAAGGCCGTCAGTCTGGGGCCAACGTCCTGACTTTC. Translation gives CSVEGRQSGANVLTF.

The chain is built from TRBV6-5 and TRBJ2-1; D may be TRBD1 or TRBD2 (5 bases each). V lost 6 bases to trimming and J lost 0 bases, with 12 bases between them. This CDR3 has 15 residues. Germline V gene lookup returns CDR1 MNHEY and CDR2 SVGAGI. The CDR3 loop reads CASSKFGGSYNEQFF. The CDR3 DNA reads TGTGCCAGCAGCAAATTTGGGGGCTCCTACAATGAGCAGTTCTTC.

The chain joins TRBV4-2 to TRBJ1-1, with D perhaps TRBD1 (5 bases). This CDR3 is 17 amino acids long. V lost 1 base to trimming and J lost 0 bases, with 15 bases between them. Germline V lookup: CDR1 LGHNA, CDR2 YNFKEQ. The CDR3 region has the DNA TGTGCCAGCAGCCAAGTAAAAGGGGTCCGACTGAACACTGAAGCTTTCTTT. It specifies CASSQVKGVRLNTEAFF.

On this clone itself: With a much larger clone just one base away, this may be a read error. The chain employs TRBV7-3 and TRBJ2-2; the D is unclear. Looked up from germline, CDR1 is SGHTA and CDR2 is FQGTGA. V lost 2 bases to trimming and J lost 2 bases, with 6 bases between them. This CDR3 is 14 amino acids long. CDR3 in DNA: TGTGCCAGCAGCTTACATCTCAACACCGGGGAGCTGTTTTTT. It translates to CASSLHLNTGELFF.

The chain employs TRBV2 and TRBJ1-5, with D tentatively TRBD1 (5 bases). Germline values: CDR1 SNHLY, CDR2 FYNNEI. The CDR3 spans 15 residues. V dropped 6 bases and J dropped 0 bases, with 12 bases sitting between them. In nucleotides, the CDR3 is TGTGCCAGCAGCTTTACAGGATATAGCAATCAGCCCCAGCATTTT. Translation: CASSFTGYSNQPQHF.

This clone has at least ten counts. V and J are TRBV5-1 and TRBJ2-1; 11 bases map to TRBD2. Germline CDR1 and CDR2: SGHRS and YFSETQ. This CDR3 has 16 amino acids. V was clipped by 3 bases and J by 7 bases; unmatched bases: 9. The CDR3 loop reads CASSWTPGLAANEQFF. CDR3 DNA: TGCGCCAGCAGCTGGACACCGGGACTAGCGGCTAATGAGCAGTTCTTC.

The gene calls are TRBV29-1 and TRBJ2-2; TRBD1 agrees at 8 bases. With 3 bases clipped from V and 5 bases from J, the junction kept 2 bases outside the gene matches. This CDR3 is 13 amino acids long. In germline, CDR1 is SQVTM, CDR2 ANQGSEA. The CDR3 DNA is TGCAGCGTTGACCAGGGGGCAACCGGGGAGCTGTTTTTT. This codes for CSVDQGATGELFF.

The rearrangement joins TRBV5-1 to TRBJ2-5; tentatively, D is TRBD2 (7 bases). Germline lookup yields CDR1 SGHRS and CDR2 YFSETQ. This CDR3 is 15 amino acids long. The V end was cut by 0 bases, the J end by 4 bases, with 13 bases between. CDR3 in DNA: TGCGCCAGCAGCTTGGGAGGCGGGGGCCGAGAGACCCAGTACTTC. Amino acids: CASSLGGGGRETQYF.

This chain uses TRBV28 with TRBJ1-5; 7 nucleotides line up with TRBD1. CDR1 is MDHEN and CDR2 is SYDVKM in the germline V gene. This CDR3 spans 15 amino acids. Trimming removed 3 bases from V and 6 bases from J; junction bases left unmatched: 8. In nucleotides, the CDR3 is TGTGCCAGCAGTTTTGTTTTGGCAGGGGGTCAGCCCCAGCATTTT. This translates into CASSFVLAGGQPQHF.

CDR3 amino acids: CSVERTGENNEQFF. In DNA, the CDR3 is TGCAGCGTTGAAAGGACAGGGGAAAACAATGAGCAGTTCTTC. The chain couples TRBV29-1 to TRBJ2-1; 9 positions agree with TRBD1. This CDR3 is 14 amino acids long. Looked up from germline, CDR1 is SQVTM and CDR2 is ANQGSEA. J lost 5 bases, V lost 2 bases, and 4 bases had no gene match.

The count of this clone is one. V is TRBV4-2 and J is TRBJ2-7; 7 nucleotides line up with TRBD2. The V segment lost 0 bases and the J segment 0 bases; nucleotides outside the gene matches: 5. Germline loops: CDR1 LGHNA, CDR2 YNFKEQ. The CDR3 runs to 16 residues. The CDR3 reads CASSQDWEGFSYEQYF. CDR3 sequence (DNA): TGTGCCAGCAGCCAAGATTGGGAGGGTTTCTCCTACGAGCAGTACTTC.